This T cell receptor (beta chain) was captured in a study of blood T cell repertoires in COVID-19. Profiling relied on immunoSEQ multiplex PCR, and the TCRdb table lists in-frame clones only, not all of them. The table lists 150,000 to 200,000 clones, around 90% of them singletons. The CDR3 runs 14 residues. The germline gives CDR1 MGHRA, CDR2 YSYEKL. Trimming cost V 4 bases and J 3 bases; bases outside gene matches: 3. V is TRBV4-1 and J is TRBJ2-5, with TRBD2 matching 9 bases. Sequences were obtained from peripheral blood. The TCR originated in a human donor in a cohort sampled during active COVID-19. In nucleotides, the CDR3 is TGCGCCAGCAGCCCGGGACTAGCAGAAGAGACCCAGTACTTC. Translation: CASSPGLAEETQYF.